This TCR beta chain was documented in a study of blood T cell repertoires in COVID-19. About the research overall: The study drew acute and convalescent COVID-19 samples from the United States, Italy and Spain. From T cells, B-cell-depleted T cells, or PBMCs came the material, which was cDNA or gDNA.

The junction had 5 bases not matched to a gene; V was cut back by 3 bases and J by 7 bases. The CDR3 runs 14 residues. Per germline, CDR1 SGHRS and CDR2 YFSETQ. Recruited during active infection, patients (from Seattle) were subsequently followed longitudinally. Produced via immunoSEQ multiplex PCR; TCRdb's table is partial and in-frame only. This table holds tens of thousands of clones, more than 80% found once. The TCR originated in a middle-aged man with COVID-19, enrolled during active disease. The V gene is TRBV5-1, the J gene TRBJ1-4; TRBD1 matches at 8 bases. Sequenced input: peripheral blood. CDR3 DNA: TGCGCCAGCAGCTCGGGACAGGACTTTGAAAAACTGTTTTTT. This sequence encodes CASSSGQDFEKLFF.